The entry that follows covers one T cell receptor beta chain sequence. This record comes from a study of blood T cells in healthy people across ages. Then a second PCR, running about 7 to 11 cycles, was carried out with a sample-barcoded 5' primer and a J-beta primer mix. TCRdb re-derived calls from the 5' RACE reads in MiXCR, one entry per CDR3 protein. The sample consists of about 1,400,000 distinct CDR3 sequences, roughly 59% of them appearing once. The CDR3 sequence is 14 residues long. CDR1 and CDR2 (germline): SEHNR, FQNEAQ (reference sequence). Extraction of total RNA produced a minimum of 5 micrograms from each sample.

Sequenced input: blood. V is TRBV7-9 and J is TRBJ2-7, with 9 bases aligning to TRBD1. With the DNA end fitting TRBJ2-5 better, the J assignment may be wrong. The TCR was taken from a man aged 18 to 29 in good health. The chain's CDR3 is CASSWTGVRETQYF. In DNA, the CDR3 is TGTGCCAGCAGCTGGACAGGGGTTCGTGAGACCCAGTACTTC.